This TCR beta chain was obtained from a study of control samples from healthy donors and cancer patients. Sequencing used immunoSEQ multiplex PCR; TCRdb keeps in-frame clones, though not all of them. The repertoire has roughly 170,000 clones, more than 90% of them found once; the top ten carry 2% to 2.5%. CDR1 is SEHNR and CDR2 is FQNEAQ in the germline V gene (reference sequence). The CDR3 totals 15 residues. V lost 5 bases and J lost 5; bases outside the gene matches: 10. Sequenced input: blood. The receptor was isolated from a woman aged 40 to 50 in good health. The rearrangement joins TRBV7-9 to TRBJ2-5, with 8 bases aligning to TRBD1. The CDR3 nucleotides read TGTGCCAGCAGCCCGGGGACAGGTTTTTCGGAGACCCAGTACTTC. Translating it yields CASSPGTGFSETQYF.